A single sample is the source of the 8 T cell receptor beta chains below, sequenced in a study of blood T cell repertoires in COVID-19. Clones were sequenced by immunoSEQ multiplex PCR, and TCRdb holds only the in-frame ones, with some missing. The sample consists of fewer than 250,000 clones, 88% of them appearing once. The source material was PBMCs or T cells enriched from blood (not recorded which). All receptors come from a woman in her fifties or sixties with acute COVID-19.

CDR3 residues: CASSLDLWREVANTGELFF. CDR3 DNA sequence: TGTGCCAGCAGCTTAGATCTTTGGCGGGAGGTCGCGAACACCGGGGAGCTGTTTTTT. The chain links TRBV11-2 to TRBJ2-2; TRBD2 matches 8 bases. Trimming removed 0 bases from V and 0 bases from J; junction bases left unmatched: 9. CDR1 and CDR2 from the germline V gene are SGHAT and FQNNGV. This CDR3 region has 19 residues.

V usage is TRBV18 and J usage is TRBJ1-1; D not resolved. CDR1 and CDR2 (germline): KGHSH, LQKENI. The CDR3 totals 14 residues. Trimming removed 4 bases from V and 2 bases from J, with 11 bases in between. The CDR3 region has the DNA TGTGCCAGCTCACGGTCGGCGGGTAACACTGAAGCTTTCTTT. Its protein is CASSRSAGNTEAFF.

This clone appeared once. V and J are TRBV7-8 and TRBJ1-5, with 9 bases lining up with TRBD1. CDR1 SGHVS and CDR2 FQNEAQ come from the germline V gene. The CDR3 runs 17 residues. V shed 0 bases and J 2 bases; nucleotides not matched to a gene: 5. This CDR3 is CASSLALQGARNQPQHF. The DNA for the CDR3 is TGTGCCAGCAGCTTAGCTTTACAGGGGGCGCGCAATCAGCCCCAGCATTTT. Full variable domain (missing parts from reference TRBV7-8 and TRBJ1-5): GAGVSQSPRYKVAKRGQDVALRCDPISGHVSLFWYQQALGQGPEFLTYFQNEAQLDKSGLPSDRFFAERPEGSVSTLKIQRTQQEDSAVYLCASSLALQGARNQPQHFGDGTRLSIL.

The V gene is TRBV28, the J gene TRBJ2-1, with a possible D match to TRBD2 (5 bases). The length of the CDR3 is 18 residues. Looked up from germline, CDR1 is MDHEN and CDR2 is SYDVKM. V lost 1 base to trimming and J lost 0 bases, with 16 bases between them. In DNA form, the CDR3 reads TGTGCCAGCAGTTTATTCCAGGACTCAGAAACCTCCTACAATGAGCAGTTCTTC. This sequence encodes CASSLFQDSETSYNEQFF. The full variable domain, completed using reference TRBV28 and TRBJ2-1, is DVKVTQSSRYLVKRTGEKVFLECVQDMDHENMFWYRQDPGLGLRLIYFSYDVKMKEKGDIPEGYSVSREKKERFSLILESASTNQTSMYLCASSLFQDSETSYNEQFFGPGTRLTVL.

The chain joins TRBV5-1 to TRBJ2-1, with D possibly being TRBD2 (7 bases). The CDR3 sequence is 12 residues long. Trimming took 3 bases from V and 9 from J, leaving 10 bases between them. Germline lookup yields CDR1 SGHRS and CDR2 YFSETQ. The CDR3 DNA reads TGCGCCAGCAGCTGGGGAGGGGGTGAGCAGTTCTTC. It encodes CASSWGGGEQFF.

V usage is TRBV6-5 and J usage is TRBJ1-3, with 8 bases fitting TRBD1. V lost 4 bases, J lost 8 bases, and 7 bases stayed unmatched. Germline CDR1 MNHEY, CDR2 SVGAGI. The CDR3 covers 14 residues. CDR3 in amino acids: CASSSRTGQYTIYF. In nucleotides, the CDR3 is TGTGCCAGCAGTTCCAGGACAGGGCAGTACACCATATATTTT.

Only one count was recorded for this clone. The genes are TRBV28 and TRBJ1-2, with D hard to call. This CDR3 comprises 13 residues. V shed 3 bases and J shed 5 bases, with 10 bases lying between them. The germline gives CDR1 MDHEN, CDR2 SYDVKM. The DNA of the CDR3 is TGTGCCAGCAGTTTTTCGAGGAATTATGGCTACACCTTC. This sequence encodes CASSFSRNYGYTF.

V is TRBV7-2 and J is TRBJ1-1; D call uncertain. This CDR3 comprises 15 residues. Germline-derived CDR1 and CDR2 are SGHTA and FQGNSA. V was clipped by 1 base and J by 3 bases, with 12 bases between them. CDR3 residues: CASSLETSEDTEAFF. CDR3 nucleotide sequence: TGTGCCAGCAGCTTAGAAACTTCCGAGGACACTGAAGCTTTCTTT.